A single sample gave rise to the 2 T cell receptor beta chains below, sequenced in a study of CD8+ T cells in alopecia areata. Sequencing relied on a cDNA template that was reverse transcribed from extracted RNA. The data were produced by immunoSEQ multiplex PCR, yet TCRdb's version contains in-frame clones alone and is incomplete. The sample consists of 95,000 to 120,000 clones, approximately 60% of them appearing once. The sequenced sample consisted of CD8+ T cells sorted from blood. These receptors all stem from a human donor in good health.

V is TRBV6-5 and J is TRBJ2-7; tentative D call: TRBD2 (6 bases). Trimming removed 6 bases at V and 2 bases at J, with 14 bases between. Germline loops: CDR1 MNHEY, CDR2 SVGAGI. CDR3 length equals 14 residues. CDR3 nucleotides: TGTGCCAGCAGCCGGGACTTTCGTACCTACGAGCAGTACTTC. Translated, it gives CASSRDFRTYEQYF.

This chain links TRBV2 with TRBJ2-5, with D perhaps TRBD1 or TRBD2 (5 bases each). CDR1 SNHLY and CDR2 FYNNEI come from the germline V gene. This CDR3 has 15 residues. V gave up 5 bases and J gave up 1 base, with 14 bases separating them. The CDR3 DNA follows: TGTGCCAGCAGTCACCCTATCGGGACCCAAGAGACCCAGTACTTC. Translating gives CASSHPIGTQETQYF.